This T cell receptor (beta chain) is from a study of vaccination and CD4 T cells after COVID-19. For the study at large: Stimulation of the cells used overlapping spike peptide pools from SARS-CoV-2 and from the common cold coronaviruses HCoV-NL63, HCoV-OC43 and HCoV-229E. Study results and limitations: The median count of SARS-CoV-2-reactive clonotypes rose from roughly 21 to 40, not significantly. In convalescent patients, a median about 89% of reactive clones appeared only post-vaccination.

The V gene's germline CDR1 is SNHLY and CDR2 FYNNEI. This CDR3 is 13 amino acids long. V was pared by 6 bases and J by 6 bases, with 3 bases of the junction left unmatched. Treatment indicated: roughly nine-day PBMC culture with coronavirus spike peptide pools or control peptides (ViraFEST assay). Details on this clonotype: Its target is unknown.

The Oncomine TCR Beta short-read assay generated sequence data from the DNA of cultured CD4+ T cells. TCRdb redid the calling of the PCR reads with MiXCR, one entry per CDR3 protein. This table has about 18,000 distinct CDR3 sequences, over 50% appearing once. The source material was CD4+ T cells from blood, cultured in vitro, sampled before SARS-CoV-2 vaccination. The clonotype was recovered from a human donor who had recovered from COVID-19. This chain connects TRBV2 to TRBJ1-5; 9 nucleotides line up with TRBD1. The CDR3 spells CASRVQGAQPQHF. DNA of the CDR3: TGTGCCAGCAGGGTACAGGGGGCTCAGCCCCAGCATTTT.